This T cell receptor (beta chain) was documented in a study of siplizumab effects on memory and regulatory T cells. Some clones are missing from TCRdb's copy, which holds only in-frame ones; the method was immunoSEQ multiplex PCR. The sample lists about 97,000 clones; approximately 90% were seen once. In the case of this clone: Its target is unknown.

The study's findings and limits: Among alloreactive clones, only a minor fraction mapped to unstimulated subsets. Naive T cells seemed more diverse than memory cells and seemed major alloresponse contributors. A naive or memory phenotype could not be assigned to roughly 75-95% of the proliferating CD4+ or CD8+ clones. Mappable alloreactive CD4+ clones were on average approximately 72% Treg-derived with siplizumab, approximately 26% in controls.

The sample comprised CD4+ T cells sorted from blood. The receptor comes from a human donor in good health.

CDR3 sequence reads: CSARTKREQYF. The CDR3 bases are TGCAGTGCTAGAACAAAGCGGGAGCAGTACTTC. The J gene is TRBJ2-7, the V gene TRBV20-1; TRBD2 might be the D (5 bases). The CDR3 sequence is 11 residues long. Between the trimmed V and J ends, which lost 2 bases and 7 bases, there was a span of 9 bases. The germline gives CDR1 DFQATT, CDR2 SNEGSKA (reference sequence).